This T cell receptor (beta chain) comes out of a study of Graves' ophthalmopathy and Graves' hyperthyroidism. This clonotype was observed many times. Its antigen is undetermined. A much larger clone sits a single nucleotide away, making a read error possible. The sequenced template was RNA, covering the TCR beta CDR3 region. Second-round multiplex PCR followed a first-round RT-PCR using HTBI primers. TCRdb called the multiplex PCR reads again in MiXCR, with one record for every CDR3 protein. The data hold roughly 610,000 distinct CDR3 sequences, with approximately 22% observed a single time. This CDR3 comprises 13 residues. Germline assignment: CDR1 SNHLY and CDR2 FYNNEI. J gave up 2 bases and V 7 bases, and 5 bases lay outside the gene matches. Hyperthyroidism patients were newly diagnosed, under 2 months' duration, aged 18 to 65. Out of about 10 ml of fresh peripheral blood, PBMCs were obtained. Study-level points and caveats: Among expanded thyroid clonotypes above 0.001 frequency, most also occurred in blood.

The sequence was collected from a woman aged 18-29 years with stable Graves' hyperthyroidism. Some clones in this sample may be carry-over from other donors' samples. Sequenced sample: peripheral blood. The rearrangement uses TRBV2 and TRBJ2-7; TRBD1 matches 7 bases. DNA of the CDR3: TGTGCCAGCAAGCCCGGGACAGCCTACGAGCAGTACTTC. It specifies CASKPGTAYEQYF.